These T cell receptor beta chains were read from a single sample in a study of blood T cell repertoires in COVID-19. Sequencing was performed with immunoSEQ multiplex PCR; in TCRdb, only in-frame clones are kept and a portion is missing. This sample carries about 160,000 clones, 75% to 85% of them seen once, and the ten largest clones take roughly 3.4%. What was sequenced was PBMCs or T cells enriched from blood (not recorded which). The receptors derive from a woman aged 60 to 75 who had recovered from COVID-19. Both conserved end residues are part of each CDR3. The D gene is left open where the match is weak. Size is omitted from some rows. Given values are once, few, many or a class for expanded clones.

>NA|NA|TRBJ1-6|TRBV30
TGTGCCTGGAGTGGTAGTATTAATTCACCCCTCCACTTT
CAWSGSINSPLHF
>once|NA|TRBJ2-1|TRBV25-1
TGTGCCAGCAGTGAGCCAGGTACCTACAATGAGCAGTTCTTC
CASSEPGTYNEQFF
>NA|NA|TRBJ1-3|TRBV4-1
TGCGCCAGCAGCCAAGATCGGGAAAACACCATATATTTT
CASSQDRENTIYF
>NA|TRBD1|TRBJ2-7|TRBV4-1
TGCGCCAGCAGCCGCGCCGGGACAGGGGCAGGCGAGCAGTACTTC
CASSRAGTGAGEQYF
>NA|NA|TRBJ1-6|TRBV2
TGTGCCAGCGGGCGTGAAAAGGATTCACCCCTCCACTTT
CASGREKDSPLHF
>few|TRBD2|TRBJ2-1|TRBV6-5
TGTGCCAGCAGTCCTGTAACTAGCGGGGGAGTTGAGCAGTTCTTC
CASSPVTSGGVEQFF
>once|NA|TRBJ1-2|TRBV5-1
TGCGCCAGCAGCTTGGGGACAGCCTATGGCTACACCTTC
CASSLGTAYGYTF
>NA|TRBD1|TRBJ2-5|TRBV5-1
TGCGCCAGCAGCTCGCAGGGGGCAGAGACCCAGTACTTC
CASSSQGAETQYF
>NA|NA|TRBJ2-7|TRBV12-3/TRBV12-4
TGTGCCAGCAGTTTAGGCAGGGGCTACGAGCAGTACTTC
CASSLGRGYEQYF
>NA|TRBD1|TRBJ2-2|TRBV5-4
TGTGCCAGCAGCTTGGCGGACAGGGGTACCGGGGAGCTGTTTTTT
CASSLADRGTGELFF
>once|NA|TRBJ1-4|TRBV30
TGTGCCTGGAGTGTAGGAGACAGCGCTTCAACTAATGAAAAACTGTTTTTT
CAWSVGDSASTNEKLFF
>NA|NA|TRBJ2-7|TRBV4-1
TGCGCCAGCAGCTCAGAGGGTGGAGGGACCTACGAGCAGTACTTC
CASSSEGGGTYEQYF
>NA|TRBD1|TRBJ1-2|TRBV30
TGTGCCTGGAGCGATGGGACAGTACATGGCTACACCTTC
CAWSDGTVHGYTF
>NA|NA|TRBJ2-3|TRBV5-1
TGCGCCAGCAGCTTGGCCAAGACTACGGCAGCAGATACGCAGTATTTT
CASSLAKTTAADTQYF
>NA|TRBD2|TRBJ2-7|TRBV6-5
TGTGCCAGCAGCGGGAGGCTAAATTACGAGCAGTACTTC
CASSGRLNYEQYF
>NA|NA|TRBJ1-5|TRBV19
TGTGCCAGTAGTTTGGGACTCTCGAGCAATCAGCCCCAGCATTTT
CASSLGLSSNQPQHF
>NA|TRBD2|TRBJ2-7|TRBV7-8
TGTGCCAGCAGCTTAGCGCTGGTCCTAGCGGGGGGGCAGGGCTACGAGCAGTACTTC
CASSLALVLAGGQGYEQYF
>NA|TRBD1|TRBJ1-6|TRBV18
TGTGCCAGCTCACGGACAGGCCCGACGAATTCACCCCTCCACTTT
CASSRTGPTNSPLHF
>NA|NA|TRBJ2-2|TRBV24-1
TGTGCCACCGGCGTCAGGGCCACCGGGGAGCTGTTTTTT
CATGVRATGELFF
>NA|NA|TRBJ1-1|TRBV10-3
TGTGCCATCAGTGAGTCGGGTGAGTGGACACCTAACACTGAAGCTTTCTTT
CAISESGEWTPNTEAFF
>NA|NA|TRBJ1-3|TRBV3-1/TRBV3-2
TGTGCCAGCAGCCAAGACGTAGGGGCTGGAAACACCATATATTTT
CASSQDVGAGNTIYF
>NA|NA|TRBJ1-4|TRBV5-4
TGTGCCAGCAGCTCCGGGGGAGATGGTGAAAAACTGTTTTTT
CASSSGGDGEKLFF
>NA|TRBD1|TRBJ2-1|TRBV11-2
TGTGCCAGCAGCTTAGACCCCAGGGGGAGCAATGAGCAGTTCTTC
CASSLDPRGSNEQFF
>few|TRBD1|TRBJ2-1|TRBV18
TGTGCCAGCTCACGTCAGACAGGGGCACGGTACAATGAGCAGTTCTTC
CASSRQTGARYNEQFF
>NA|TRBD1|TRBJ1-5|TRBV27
TGTGCCAGCAGTTTCTACCGGGACAGGGGCGGCAATCAGCCCCAGCATTTT
CASSFYRDRGGNQPQHF
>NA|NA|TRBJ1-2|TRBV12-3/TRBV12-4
TGTGCCAGCAGTAGGCTAACAGGACGGGGCTACACCTTC
CASSRLTGRGYTF
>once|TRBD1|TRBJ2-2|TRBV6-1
TGTGCCAGCAGTGATCGACAGGGAACCGGGGAGCTGTTTTTT
CASSDRQGTGELFF